Presented here are 21 T cell receptor beta chains from one specimen sequenced in a study of shared clonotypes between healthy human individuals. The data were produced by immunoSEQ multiplex PCR, yet TCRdb's version contains in-frame clones alone and is incomplete. The table lists approximately 590,000 clones, about 95% of them singletons. Positive CCR7 selection of CD45RO-negative cells yielded the naive CD8 cells, and terminally differentiated effector memory CD45RA+ cells were excluded. Material: naive CD8+ T cells sorted from blood. All receptors come from a woman aged 25 to 39 in good health.

The chain carries TRBV7-3 and TRBJ2-3, with 9 positions matching TRBD2. The CDR3 consists of 15 residues. Germline V gives CDR1 SGHTA, CDR2 FQGTGA. The ends lost 3 bases at V and 4 bases at J; junction bases unmatched: 5. The CDR3 region is CASSLAGLAADTQYF. The CDR3, as DNA: TGTGCCAGCAGCTTGGCGGGACTAGCAGCAGATACGCAGTATTTT.

This chain joins TRBV28 and TRBJ2-1; TRBD2 might be the D (6 bases). CDR1 and CDR2 from the germline V gene are MDHEN and SYDVKM. V dropped 5 bases and J dropped 1 base, with 9 bases sitting between them. The CDR3 totals 14 residues. This CDR3 is CASSGGNSYNEQFF. The CDR3 DNA is TGTGCCAGCAGTGGAGGGAATTCCTACAATGAGCAGTTCTTC.

The CDR3 coding sequence is TGTGCCAGCAGCTTATTAGCGGGAGTCTATGATGAGCAGTTCTTC. This encodes CASSLLAGVYDEQFF. The genes are TRBV7-2 and TRBJ2-1; 9 nucleotides agree with TRBD2. Trimming cost V 2 bases and J 8 bases; bases outside gene matches: 7. This CDR3 contains 15 residues. From germline, CDR1 is SGHTA and CDR2 FQGNSA.

The chain's CDR3 is CASSVASSETQYF. The CDR3 nucleotides read TGTGCCAGCAGCGTAGCTAGCAGTGAGACCCAGTACTTC. The chain carries TRBV9 and TRBJ2-5; a weak D match, TRBD2 (5 bases). Deletions cut 0 bases from V and 5 bases from J, with 8 bases between. The CDR3 contains 13 residues. Germline CDR1 and CDR2: SGDLS and YYNGEE. Looking up the rest from reference TRBV9 and TRBJ2-5 gives the full variable domain: DSGVTQTPKHLITATGQRVTLRCSPRSGDLSVYWYQQSLDQGLQFLIQYYNGEERAKGNILERFSAQQFPDLHSELNLSSLELGDSALYFCASSVASSETQYFGPGTRLLVL.

This chain connects TRBV25-1 to TRBJ2-3; 7 bases map to TRBD1. Trimming removed 1 base from V and 5 bases from J; junction bases left unmatched: 9. CDR1 and CDR2 from the germline V gene are MGHDK and SYGVNS. This CDR3 contains 16 residues. CDR3: CASSEFEGAVGDTQYF. CDR3 nucleotides: TGTGCCAGCAGTGAATTTGAGGGGGCCGTGGGAGATACGCAGTATTTT.

CDR3 nucleotides: TGCAGCGCCGTAGGGGGCGGCGAGCAGTACTTC. Protein: CSAVGGGEQYF. The V and J genes are TRBV29-1 and TRBJ2-7; 7 nucleotides line up with TRBD1. Trimming at V came to 7 bases and at J to 6 bases, leaving 6 bases not matched to a gene. Germline CDR1 reads SQVTM; CDR2 reads ANQGSEA. The CDR3 length is 11 residues.

The chain is built from TRBV5-6 and TRBJ2-1, with 14 positions matching TRBD2. The CDR3 length is 15 residues. CDR1 is SGHDT and CDR2 is YYEEEE in the germline V gene. Trimming cost V 3 bases and J 8 bases; bases outside gene matches: 4. The CDR3 sequence is CASSSGTSGSHEQFF. The DNA of the CDR3 is TGTGCCAGCAGCTCCGGGACTAGCGGGAGTCATGAGCAGTTCTTC.

This chain joins TRBV7-6 and TRBJ2-5; D might be TRBD1 or TRBD2, each matching 6 bases. The J call is in doubt because the DNA end fits TRBJ2-7 better. The CDR3 is 14 residues long. Germline lookup yields CDR1 SGHVS and CDR2 FNYEAQ. The CDR3, as DNA: TGTGCCAGCAGCTCCGCGGAGGGGGACTACGAGCAGTACTTC. Its translation is CASSSAEGDYEQYF.

This sequence joins TRBV27 and TRBJ2-3, with 7 bases lining up with TRBD2. V dropped 5 bases and J dropped 2; count of bases not matched to a gene: 13. Germline values: CDR1 MNHEY, CDR2 SMNVEV (reference sequence). CDR3 length equals 17 residues. CDR3 DNA: TGTGCCAGCAGTCCTAGGGGCGGGAGCGGTGACACAGATACGCAGTATTTT. Residues: CASSPRGGSGDTDTQYF.

The chain recombines TRBV7-9 with TRBJ2-5; perhaps TRBD1 as D (5 bases). V dropped 3 bases and J dropped 3 bases, with 8 bases sitting between them. CDR1 SEHNR and CDR2 FQNEAQ come from the germline V gene (reference sequence). The CDR3 is made up of 13 amino acids. The CDR3 region has the DNA TGTGCCAGCAGCTTTCCAGGGAAAGAGACCCAGTACTTC. Its translation is CASSFPGKETQYF.

The J gene is TRBJ1-5, the V gene TRBV2, with D possibly TRBD1 on 6 matching bases. The ends were cut back, 2 bases at V and 0 bases at J, with 20 bases in the middle. Germline V gives CDR1 SNHLY, CDR2 FYNNEI. This CDR3 is 19 amino acids long. In DNA form, the CDR3 reads TGTGCCAGCAGTGAAAGGAGTGGACAGCGTCTCTATAGCAATCAGCCCCAGCATTTT. Translating it yields CASSERSGQRLYSNQPQHF.

This chain joins TRBV28 and TRBJ2-1, with unresolved D. CDR1 is MDHEN and CDR2 is SYDVKM in the germline V gene. The CDR3 is made up of 16 amino acids. Between the trimmed V and J ends, which lost 3 bases and 5 bases, there was a span of 17 bases. The CDR3 nucleotides are TGTGCCAGCAGTTTCACCAAAGCCTCACAAGACAATGAGCAGTTCTTC. Its translation is CASSFTKASQDNEQFF. Full variable domain (remainder filled in from reference TRBV28 and TRBJ2-1): DVKVTQSSRYLVKRTGEKVFLECVQDMDHENMFWYRQDPGLGLRLIYFSYDVKMKEKGDIPEGYSVSREKKERFSLILESASTNQTSMYLCASSFTKASQDNEQFFGPGTRLTVL.

This clone was found once. The V call is TRBV4-1, the J call TRBJ2-7; no clear D gene. V lost 1 base, J lost 2 bases, and 15 bases lay in between. This CDR3 region has 16 residues. Germline lookup yields CDR1 MGHRA and CDR2 YSYEKL. The CDR3 DNA follows: TGCGCCAGCAGCCAAGGGCGTGACGGAAATACCTACGAGCAGTACTTC. Residues: CASSQGRDGNTYEQYF.

V and J are TRBV28 and TRBJ2-1; D tentatively fits TRBD1 or TRBD2 (5 bases each). Trimming removed 5 bases at V and 9 bases at J, with 14 bases between. The germline CDR1 and CDR2 sequences are MDHEN and SYDVKM. The CDR3 is 13 amino acids. The CDR3 nucleotides read TGTGCCAGCAGTGGTCAGGGTCGGGGTGAGCAGTTCTTC. Its protein is CASSGQGRGEQFF. Combining the CDR3 with reference TRBV28 and TRBJ2-1 gives the whole variable domain DVKVTQSSRYLVKRTGEKVFLECVQDMDHENMFWYRQDPGLGLRLIYFSYDVKMKEKGDIPEGYSVSREKKERFSLILESASTNQTSMYLCASSGQGRGEQFFGPGTRLTVL.

Remarks on this clone: This specimen includes other DNA sequences encoding the same CDR3. The chain carries TRBV4-1 and TRBJ1-6; D gene unclear. V dropped 3 bases and J dropped 8 bases, with 5 bases sitting between them. CDR3 length equals 12 residues. Germline values: CDR1 MGHRA, CDR2 YSYEKL. CDR3 sequence reads: CASSHGYSPLHF. DNA for the CDR3: TGCGCCAGCAGCCACGGATATTCACCCCTCCACTTT.

The genes are TRBV10-1 and TRBJ2-7; D perhaps matches TRBD1 (5 bases). The CDR3 loop spans 16 amino acids. CDR1 and CDR2 from the germline V gene are WNHNN and SYGVQD (reference sequence). The germline V and J ends were trimmed by 0 bases and 2 bases, with 14 bases remaining between them. CDR3 in DNA: TGCGCCAGCAGTGAGTCCCCGGACACACCTGCCTACGAGCAGTACTTC. This sequence encodes CASSESPDTPAYEQYF.

The chain links TRBV13 to TRBJ1-1; D may be TRBD1 (5 bases). The germline CDR1 and CDR2 sequences are PRHDT and FYEKMQ (reference sequence). The CDR3 has 14 amino acids. V was pared by 4 bases and J by 1 base, with 10 bases between. CDR3 nucleotide sequence: TGTGCCAGCAGCTCAGGGTTTGGGAACACTGAAGCTTTCTTT. Encoded protein: CASSSGFGNTEAFF.

The V call is TRBV13, the J call TRBJ2-3; 10 bases fit TRBD2. Germline V gives CDR1 PRHDT, CDR2 FYEKMQ (reference sequence). The CDR3 has 16 residues. V dropped 4 bases and J dropped 3; count of bases not matched to a gene: 7. In nucleotides, the CDR3 is TGTGCCAGCAGCTCGGAGGGACTAGCGAAAACAGATACGCAGTATTTT. Translating it yields CASSSEGLAKTDTQYF.

The chain has TRBV2 and TRBJ2-5, with TRBD2 matching over 10 bases. In germline, CDR1 is SNHLY, CDR2 FYNNEI. CDR3 size: 15 residues. The V gene end was trimmed by 6 bases and the J gene end by 5 bases; junction bases not matched to a gene: 9. CDR3 coding DNA: TGTGCCAGCAGAGTTTCTAGCGGGAGTTTGGAGACCCAGTACTTC. Translating it yields CASRVSSGSLETQYF.

The chain joins TRBV27 to TRBJ2-7; perhaps TRBD2 as D (6 bases). CDR3 length equals 16 residues. Trimming took 2 bases from V and 2 from J, leaving 16 bases between them. Germline lookup yields CDR1 MNHEY and CDR2 SMNVEV (reference sequence). The CDR3 bases are TGTGCCAGCAGTTTAGTACTAGCCCCAGGGACCTACGAGCAGTACTTC. It encodes CASSLVLAPGTYEQYF.

The V and J genes are TRBV5-8 and TRBJ2-7; maybe TRBD2 (6 bases). The CDR3 covers 13 residues. Germline V gene sequence: CDR1 SGHTS, CDR2 YDEGEE. V dropped 0 bases and J dropped 7 bases, with 11 bases sitting between them. CDR3 sequence reads: CASSLGPAGEQYF. In nucleotides, the CDR3 is TGTGCCAGCAGCTTGGGTCCGGCGGGGGAGCAGTACTTC.